This TCR beta chain was obtained from a study of molecular identifiers for immune sequencing clone quantification listed by TCRdb under 2018. For context, the study as a whole: For a replicate experiment, RNA from around 20,000 or 99,000 naive CD8 T cells was divided into five aliquots, of which four were sequenced. This methods study benchmarked molecular-identifier clustering-based TCR repertoire sequencing (MIDCIRS) and TCR RNA copy counting, using CD8 T cells to do so.

Via the germline V gene (reference sequence), CDR1 is SEHNR and CDR2 FQNEAQ. The CDR3 spans 14 residues, from the cysteine through the phenylalanine. Just CDR3 DNA is preserved here, 42 bases in frame from base 1. The junction carries 9 bases between V and J, which are trimmed by 4 bases and 0 bases respectively. The library came from PCR. Sequencing was performed on an Illumina HiSeq 4000. Bulk TCR libraries were made following a previously described method, with the TCR primers given in Table S5. Purification of total RNA was performed with the Qiagen AllPrep DNA/RNA kit. Before analysis, reads from multiple sequencing runs of the same library were pooled. The study's own analysis went as follows. Only reads with exact TCR constant sequence were kept, trimmed to 150 nt, and grouped by their 12-nt molecular barcodes. Reads inside each barcode group were sub-clustered using a 15% Levenshtein threshold, and a quality-weighted consensus sequence was constructed for each RNA molecule. Non-functional sequences were filtered out, along with any lower-count sequence sitting one edit away from another sequence. Barcode sub-clusters with fewer than 20% of the maximum read count were removed, based on fitting two negative binomial distributions. TCRdb handled the public reads itself, with Q25 trimming in fastp and clone calling in MiXCR, and kept productive beta chains. Every CDR3 protein is listed once, alongside the most common genes and DNA of its rows. The V and J calls follow TCRdb's processing rather than the paper's. Within this sample are 600,000 to 650,000 distinct CDR3 sequences, with less than 20% of them counted one time only. The ten largest account for around 0.9% of the sample.

This clonotype was detected many times. The antigen it binds to is not known. No per-base quality is available; no much larger clone lies one base away. General findings and caveats noted by the study authors: Identical TCR molecules sharing a barcode could cause highly expanded clone sizes to be underestimated. Without barcode sub-clustering, chimeric consensus sequences inflated TCR diversity; chimeras reached as high as 47%. Spiked-in Jurkat TCR RNA (10 copies' worth), which is not part of the donor repertoire, was contained in the naive libraries. Even against a background of 750,000 to 1,000,000 naive CD8 T cells, spiked-in Jurkat TCR RNA amounting to a single cell's worth was reported to be detectable. Modeling indicated about three TCR RNA copies recovered per cell, compared with around 10 by digital PCR, which implies a capture efficiency of about 31%. In CMV-specific effector cells, over 97% of molecules were held by clones above 20 RNA copies, whereas under 1% of molecules were held by such clones in naive cells.

Libraries of naive CD8 T cells were built from anywhere between about 19,000 and 1,100,000 sorted cells, with 10%, 30% or 50% of the purified RNA used. On a BD FACSAria II, naive CD8 T cells were FACS-sorted as CD8+CD4-CCR7+CD45RA+ and collected into RLT Plus buffer. To test detection sensitivity, Jurkat RNA equivalent to ten TCR copies was spiked into samples of roughly 20,000-1,100,000 naive CD8 T cells. CD8 T cells were enriched with RosetteSep CD8+ T Cell Enrichment Cocktail and Ficoll-Paque, followed by ACK red cell lysis. The sample consisted of naive CD8+ T cells from blood, with Jurkat cell RNA spiked in. This specimen's cell subset or site label, per the study, means: FACS-sorted CD8+CD4-CCR7+CD45RA+ naive T cells. Recombination linked TRBV7-9 to TRBJ1-2, with the D gene too uncertain to name. This receptor was identified in a human donor in good health. Some libraries in this study had Jurkat cell RNA spiked in. CDR3 loop: CASSSINSNYGYTF. The DNA sequence is as follows: TGTGCCAGCAGCTCTATAAATTCTAACTATGGCTACACCTTC. The full variable domain, with segments outside the CDR3 supplied by the reference TRBV7-9 and TRBJ1-2 proteins, appears as DTGVSQNPRHKITKRGQNVTFRCDPISEHNRLYWYRQTLGQGPEFLTYFQNEAQLEKSRLLSDRFSAERPKGSFSTLEIQRTEQGDSAMYLCASSSINSNYGYTFGSGTRLTVV.